This T cell receptor (beta chain) was found in a study of cytotoxic CD8 clonotypes in ibrutinib-treated CLL. In the study overall: Responses: around 25 partial, 2 complete; after median around 64 months, approximately 14 stayed remitted, approximately twelve progressed.

The CDR3 contains 21 residues. The V and J ends lost 0 bases and 2 bases, in that order; junction bases with no gene match: 11. Germline CDR1 and CDR2: LGHNA and YNFKEQ. Data came from immunoSEQ multiplex PCR; TCRdb stores just in-frame clones and leaves some out. The sample has 45,000 to 55,000 clones; 45% to 55% are singletons. A note on this clone: Its cognate antigen is unknown.

Study results and caveats: Public clonotypes, rarely seen, contracted or held steady on treatment. Collection times varied between progressing and sustained-remission patients.

This sequence joins TRBV4-2 and TRBJ2-3; the match to TRBD2 covers 16 bases. The starting material was PBMCs, obtained after 12 months of ibrutinib treatment. The sequence derives from a human donor with chronic lymphocytic leukemia. The CDR3 reads CASSQEGPGLAGGRNTDTQYF. The CDR3, as DNA: TGTGCCAGCAGCCAAGAGGGGCCGGGACTAGCGGGAGGGCGGAACACAGATACGCAGTATTTT.